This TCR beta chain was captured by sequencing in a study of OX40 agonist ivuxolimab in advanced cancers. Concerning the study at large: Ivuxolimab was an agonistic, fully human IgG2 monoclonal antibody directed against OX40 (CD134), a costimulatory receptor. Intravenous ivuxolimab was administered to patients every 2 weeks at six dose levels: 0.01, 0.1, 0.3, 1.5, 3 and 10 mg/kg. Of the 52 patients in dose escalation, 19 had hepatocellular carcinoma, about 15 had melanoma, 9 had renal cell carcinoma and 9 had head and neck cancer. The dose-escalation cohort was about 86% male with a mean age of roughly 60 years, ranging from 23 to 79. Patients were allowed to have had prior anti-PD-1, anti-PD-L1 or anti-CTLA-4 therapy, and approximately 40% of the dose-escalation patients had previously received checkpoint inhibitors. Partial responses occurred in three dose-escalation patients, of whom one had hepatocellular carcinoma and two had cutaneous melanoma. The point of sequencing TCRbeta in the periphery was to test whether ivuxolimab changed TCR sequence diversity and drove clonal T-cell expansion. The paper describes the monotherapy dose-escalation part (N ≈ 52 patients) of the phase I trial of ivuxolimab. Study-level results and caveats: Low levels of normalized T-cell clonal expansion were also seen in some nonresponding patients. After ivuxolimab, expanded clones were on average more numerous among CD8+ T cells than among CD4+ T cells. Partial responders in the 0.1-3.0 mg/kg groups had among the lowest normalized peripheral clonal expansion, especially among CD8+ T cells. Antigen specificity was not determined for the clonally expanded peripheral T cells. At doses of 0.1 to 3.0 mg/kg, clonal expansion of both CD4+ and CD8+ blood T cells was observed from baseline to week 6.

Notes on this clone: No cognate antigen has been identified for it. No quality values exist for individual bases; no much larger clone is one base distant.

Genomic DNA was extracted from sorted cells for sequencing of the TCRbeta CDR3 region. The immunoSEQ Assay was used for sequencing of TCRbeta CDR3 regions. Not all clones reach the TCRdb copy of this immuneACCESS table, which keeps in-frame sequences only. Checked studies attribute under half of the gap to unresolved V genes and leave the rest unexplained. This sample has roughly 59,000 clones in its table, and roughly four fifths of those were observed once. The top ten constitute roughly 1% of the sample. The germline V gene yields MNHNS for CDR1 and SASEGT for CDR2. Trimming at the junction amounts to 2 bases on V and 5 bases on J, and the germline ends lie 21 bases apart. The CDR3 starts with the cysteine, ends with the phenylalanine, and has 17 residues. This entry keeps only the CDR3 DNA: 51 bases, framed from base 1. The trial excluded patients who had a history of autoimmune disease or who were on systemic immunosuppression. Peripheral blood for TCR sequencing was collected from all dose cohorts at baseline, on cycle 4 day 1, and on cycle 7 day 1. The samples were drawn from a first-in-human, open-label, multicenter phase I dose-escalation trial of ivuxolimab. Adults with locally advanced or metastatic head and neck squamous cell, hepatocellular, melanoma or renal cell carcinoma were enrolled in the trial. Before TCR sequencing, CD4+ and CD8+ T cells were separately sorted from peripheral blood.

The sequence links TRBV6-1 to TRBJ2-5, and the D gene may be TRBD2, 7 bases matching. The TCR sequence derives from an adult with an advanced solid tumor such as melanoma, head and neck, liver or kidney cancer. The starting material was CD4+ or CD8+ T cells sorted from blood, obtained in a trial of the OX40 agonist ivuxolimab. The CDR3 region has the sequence CASSEWGGRQAGETQYF. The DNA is TGTGCCAGCAGTGAATGGGGGGGCAGGCAGGCAGGGGAGACCCAGTACTTC.